This is a list of T cell receptor beta chains from one sample in a study of cytomegalovirus exposure and HLA in healthy donors. The repertoire was sequenced with immunoSEQ multiplex PCR; TCRdb's copy has only in-frame clones and lacks some. The data contain approximately 280,000 clones, roughly 89% of them singletons. The sequenced material came from PBMCs. These receptors were collected from a man between 35 and 55 years old in good health and CMV-seropositive. Both conserved end residues are part of each CDR3. A D gene is named only where the DNA matches it firmly. Some rows mark clone size as missing; the rest say once, few, many or name a class of expanded clone.

>NA|TRBV19|NA|TRBJ2-4
CASSIKWSGVGTLTKNIQYF
TGTGCCAGTAGTATAAAGTGGTCGGGAGTTGGTACGTTAACCAAAAACATTCAGTACTTC
>NA|TRBV5-4|NA|TRBJ1-2
CASSLVAGADYGYTF
TGTGCCAGCAGCTTGGTGGCAGGGGCTGACTATGGCTACACCTTC
>NA|TRBV7-2|TRBD2|TRBJ2-2
CASSLAGTSGRTGELFF
TGTGCCAGCAGCTTAGCTGGGACTAGCGGGAGAACCGGGGAGCTGTTTTTT
>NA|TRBV2|TRBD2|TRBJ2-7
CASSERRTSGPYEQYF
TGTGCCAGCAGTGAACGCAGGACTAGTGGTCCCTACGAGCAGTACTTC
>NA|TRBV19|TRBD2|TRBJ2-1
CASSIGSGRANEQFF
TGTGCCAGTAGTATAGGTAGCGGGAGGGCAAATGAGCAGTTCTTC
>NA|TRBV25-1|NA|TRBJ1-1
CASSEQGGTEAFF
TGTGCCAGCAGTGAACAGGGCGGCACTGAAGCTTTCTTT
>NA|TRBV5-4|TRBD2|TRBJ2-5
CASSSPGGQETQYF
TGTGCCAGCAGCTCCCCCGGGGGGCAAGAGACCCAGTACTTC
>NA|TRBV6-1|NA|TRBJ2-7
CASSEMEGASDEQYF
TGTGCCAGCAGTGAAATGGAGGGGGCTAGCGACGAGCAGTACTTC
>NA|TRBV5-1|NA|TRBJ2-7
CASSLGTDDYEQYF
TGCGCCAGCAGCTTAGGGACTGACGACTACGAGCAGTACTTC
>NA|TRBV7-2|NA|TRBJ1-1
CASSLAFGRSNTEAFF
TGTGCCAGCAGCTTAGCTTTCGGCAGGTCGAACACTGAAGCTTTCTTT
>NA|TRBV15|TRBD2|TRBJ2-3
CATSGRTSGGRDTQYF
TGTGCCACCAGCGGACGGACTAGCGGGGGACGAGATACGCAGTATTTT
>once|TRBV28|TRBD2|TRBJ2-3
CASSTSGRSTDTQYF
TGTGCCAGCAGTACTAGCGGGAGAAGCACAGATACGCAGTATTTT
>once|TRBV9|TRBD2|TRBJ2-1
CASRDGTSGGGASYNEQFF
TGTGCCAGCAGGGACGGGACTAGCGGCGGAGGAGCATCCTACAATGAGCAGTTCTTC
>NA|TRBV7-3|TRBD2|TRBJ2-1
CASSVLGTSGYEQFF
TGTGCCAGCAGCGTATTGGGGACTAGCGGGTATGAGCAGTTCTTC
>NA|TRBV28|TRBD2|TRBJ2-1
CASSSRGGTRGEQFF
TGTGCCAGCAGTTCTCGTGGCGGGACTAGAGGTGAGCAGTTCTTC
>NA|TRBV9|NA|TRBJ1-2
CASSGGEGVYGYTF
TGTGCCAGCAGCGGGGGGGAGGGCGTATATGGCTACACCTTC
>NA|TRBV19|TRBD2|TRBJ2-7
CARKYPPGLAFYEQYF
TGTGCCAGGAAGTATCCGCCGGGACTAGCCTTCTACGAGCAGTACTTC
>NA|TRBV7-9|TRBD2|TRBJ2-1
CASSSLASAYNEQFF
TGTGCCAGCAGCTCACTAGCGTCAGCCTACAATGAGCAGTTCTTC
>few|TRBV7-9|TRBD1|TRBJ2-2
CASSLTRYRDRDTGELFF
TGTGCCAGCAGCTTGACTCGCTACCGGGACAGGGACACCGGGGAGCTGTTTTTT
>NA|TRBV28|TRBD1|TRBJ1-6
CAAMQGQGVYNSPLHF
TGTGCCGCCATGCAAGGACAGGGGGTCTATAATTCACCCCTCCACTTT
>once|TRBV18|NA|TRBJ2-4
CASSPITTTAKNIQYF
TGTGCCAGCTCACCTATTACCACGACTGCCAAAAACATTCAGTACTTC
>once|TRBV5-5|NA|TRBJ1-5
CASSSAGNPNQPQHF
TGTGCCAGCAGCTCGGCGGGAAATCCCAATCAGCCCCAGCATTTT
>NA|TRBV5-4|NA|TRBJ2-3
CASSLARTDTQYF
TGTGCCAGCAGCTTGGCCAGAACAGATACGCAGTATTTT
>NA|TRBV10-3|NA|TRBJ1-5
CAISEGEGNQPQHF
TGTGCCATCAGTGAGGGTGAGGGCAATCAGCCCCAGCATTTT
>NA|TRBV27|NA|TRBJ2-6
CASSLSRENSGANVLTF
TGTGCCAGCAGTTTATCTCGGGAAAACTCTGGGGCCAACGTCCTGACTTTC
>NA|TRBV5-5|TRBD2|TRBJ2-1
CASFREGLWNEQFF
TGTGCCAGCTTTCGGGAGGGCCTTTGGAATGAGCAGTTCTTC
>NA|TRBV27|NA|TRBJ2-5
CASSPLTTVRGRETQYF
TGTGCCAGCAGTCCTCTTACGACAGTCCGAGGCAGAGAGACCCAGTACTTC
>NA|TRBV10-1|TRBD2|TRBJ2-3
CASSFGTSGSDTQYF
TGCGCCAGCAGTTTCGGGACTAGCGGGAGTGATACGCAGTATTTT
>NA|TRBV27|TRBD2|TRBJ2-7
CASSPGLAGDSYEQYF
TGTGCCAGCAGTCCGGGACTAGCGGGAGACTCCTACGAGCAGTACTTC
>once|TRBV27|TRBD2|TRBJ2-3
CASSTRLAGGTDTQYF
TGTGCCAGCAGTACAAGACTAGCGGGGGGCACAGATACGCAGTATTTT
>NA|TRBV5-1|TRBD2|TRBJ2-1
CASSLLAGMEQFF
TGCGCCAGCAGCTTGTTAGCGGGAATGGAGCAGTTCTTC
>NA|TRBV6-4|NA|TRBJ2-1
CASSTRSNHEQFF
TGTGCCAGCAGTACTAGGAGTAACCATGAGCAGTTCTTC
>NA|TRBV28|TRBD1|TRBJ2-5
CASSFPGQQETQYF
TGTGCCAGCAGTTTCCCGGGACAGCAAGAGACCCAGTACTTC
>NA|TRBV7-2|TRBD1|TRBJ2-1
CASSLEGQGYNEQFF
TGTGCCAGCAGCTTAGAGGGACAGGGTTACAATGAGCAGTTCTTC
>NA|TRBV4-3|NA|TRBJ2-7
CASSQAGEGYEQYF
TGCGCCAGCAGCCAAGCAGGGGAAGGCTACGAGCAGTACTTC
>NA|TRBV30|TRBD2|TRBJ2-7
CAWKRLAGSYEQYF
TGTGCCTGGAAGAGACTAGCGGGATCCTACGAGCAGTACTTC
>NA|TRBV27|TRBD2|TRBJ2-7
CASSFRLARTYEQYF
TGTGCCAGCAGTTTTAGACTAGCCCGAACCTACGAGCAGTACTTC
>NA|TRBV28|NA|TRBJ1-2
CASRATGIYGYTF
TGTGCCAGCAGGGCCACAGGCATCTATGGCTACACCTTC
>NA|TRBV20-1|NA|TRBJ2-1
CSASNYNEQFF
TGCAGTGCTTCCAACTACAATGAGCAGTTCTTC
>NA|TRBV5-1|NA|TRBJ1-5
CASSLEGDSNQPQHF
TGCGCCAGCAGCTTGGAGGGGGACAGCAATCAGCCCCAGCATTTT
>NA|TRBV29-1|NA|TRBJ1-4
CSVEEETGIGEKLFF
TGCAGCGTTGAAGAGGAAACAGGGATTGGGGAAAAACTGTTTTTT
>NA|TRBV28|NA|TRBJ2-7
CASSFRMTDPTTYEQYF
TGTGCCAGCAGTTTCCGTATGACAGATCCAACGACCTACGAGCAGTACTTC
>NA|TRBV25-1|NA|TRBJ2-5
CASSDLTQGVETQYF
TGTGCCAGCAGTGACCTAACGCAAGGGGTAGAGACCCAGTACTTC
>NA|TRBV28|TRBD1|TRBJ2-7
CASSFVGQAYEQYF
TGTGCCAGCAGTTTCGTGGGACAGGCCTACGAGCAGTACTTC
>NA|TRBV2|NA|TRBJ2-3
CASSEDGPGYPDTQYF
TGTGCCAGCAGTGAGGACGGGCCGGGGTATCCAGATACGCAGTATTTT
>NA|TRBV5-1|TRBD1|TRBJ1-1
CASSWGQGAHTEAFF
TGCGCCAGCAGCTGGGGACAGGGGGCGCACACTGAAGCTTTCTTT
>NA|TRBV7-2|NA|TRBJ2-7
CASSLGDITYEQYF
TGTGCCAGCAGCTTAGGCGACATAACCTACGAGCAGTACTTC
>NA|TRBV7-9|NA|TRBJ1-1
CASSLEGGGNTEAFF
TGTGCCAGCAGCTTAGAGGGGGGGGGCAACACTGAAGCTTTCTTT
>NA|TRBV7-9|TRBD1|TRBJ1-2
CSSSQGTGGVYGYTF
TGTTCCAGCAGCCAAGGGACAGGGGGCGTCTATGGCTACACCTTC
>NA|TRBV27|TRBD1|TRBJ1-1
CASQDRENTEAFF
TGTGCCAGCCAGGACAGGGAGAACACTGAAGCTTTCTTT
>NA|TRBV9|NA|TRBJ2-1
CASSASGSSYNEQFF
TGTGCCAGCAGCGCAAGCGGTAGCTCCTACAATGAGCAGTTCTTC
>NA|TRBV6-6|TRBD2|TRBJ2-2
CASRPGGSPGELFF
TGTGCCAGCAGACCGGGGGGGTCTCCCGGGGAGCTGTTTTTT
>NA|TRBV5-4|NA|TRBJ2-7
CASSLHSYEQYF
TGTGCCAGCAGCTTGCACAGCTACGAGCAGTACTTC
>NA|TRBV11-2|NA|TRBJ2-3
CASSLSQVLSIDTQYF
TGTGCCAGCAGCTTATCGCAGGTCCTATCGATAGATACGCAGTATTTT
>NA|TRBV5-4|TRBD2|TRBJ2-3
CASRPGLAGSDTQYF
TGTGCCAGCAGACCGGGACTAGCGGGATCCGATACGCAGTATTTT
>NA|TRBV19|NA|TRBJ2-5
CASSIGQTQETQYF
TGTGCCAGTAGTATTGGACAGACCCAAGAGACCCAGTACTTC
>NA|TRBV27|TRBD1|TRBJ2-7
CASSLVGQGPYEQYF
TGTGCCAGCAGTTTAGTGGGACAGGGCCCCTACGAGCAGTACTTC
>NA|TRBV15|TRBD2|TRBJ2-7
CATSARLAGGPEQYF
TGTGCCACCAGCGCAAGGCTAGCGGGAGGTCCCGAGCAGTACTTC
>NA|TRBV7-9|TRBD1|TRBJ1-1
CASSLEDRGRAFF
TGTGCCAGCAGCTTAGAAGACAGGGGCCGAGCTTTCTTT
>NA|TRBV27|NA|TRBJ1-4
CASRPRQPTNEKLFF
TGTGCCAGCAGACCTCGACAGCCAACTAATGAAAAACTGTTTTTT